The 3 T cell receptor beta chains below all came from one sample that was sequenced in a study of shared clonotypes between healthy human individuals. The data were produced by immunoSEQ multiplex PCR, yet TCRdb's version contains in-frame clones alone and is incomplete. The table has 550,000 to 850,000 clones, 55% to 80% seen once; the top ten hold around 1.8%. The specimen was memory CD4+ T cells sorted from blood. Subset reported: CD45RA-negative fraction. The receptors shown here come from a woman between 25 and 40 years old in good health.

V is TRBV5-1 and J is TRBJ2-2; 9 positions agree with TRBD2. CDR1 SGHRS and CDR2 YFSETQ come from the germline V gene. Losses at the gene ends were 4 bases for V and 7 bases for J; bases not matched to a gene: 8. This CDR3 is 15 amino acids long. The chain's CDR3 is CASSEIAGDGGELFF. In nucleotides, the CDR3 is TGCGCCAGCAGCGAGATAGCGGGAGATGGCGGGGAGCTGTTTTTT. The entire variable domain, with the rest obtained from reference TRBV5-1 and TRBJ2-2, is as follows: KAGVTQTPRYLIKTRGQQVTLSCSPISGHRSVSWYQQTPGQGLQFLFEYFSETQRNKGNFPGRFSGRQFSNSRSEMNVSTLELGDSALYLCASSEIAGDGGELFFGEGSRLTVL.

V is TRBV5-1 and J is TRBJ2-7, with D possibly TRBD1 on 6 matching bases. Trimming left V 4 bases short and J 4 bases short, with 9 bases between. This CDR3 has 12 residues. Germline values: CDR1 SGHRS, CDR2 YFSETQ. CDR3 in amino acids: CASSPDRYEQYF. As DNA, the CDR3 is TGCGCCAGCAGCCCGGACAGATACGAGCAGTACTTC.

The chain couples TRBV7-2 to TRBJ2-4; TRBD2 agrees at 7 bases. J lost 7 bases, V lost 6 bases, and 6 bases had no gene match. CDR3 length: 13 amino acids. The germline V gene encodes CDR1 SGHTA and CDR2 FQGNSA. The chain's CDR3 is CASRSMGGNIQYF. The CDR3 coding sequence is TGTGCCAGCAGGTCGATGGGGGGGAACATTCAGTACTTC. Full variable domain (missing parts from reference TRBV7-2 and TRBJ2-4): GAGVSQSPSNKVTEKGKDVELRCDPISGHTALYWYRQSLGQGLEFLIYFQGNSAPDKSGLPSDRFSAERTGGSVSTLTIQRTQQEDSAVYLCASRSMGGNIQYFGAGTRLSVL.